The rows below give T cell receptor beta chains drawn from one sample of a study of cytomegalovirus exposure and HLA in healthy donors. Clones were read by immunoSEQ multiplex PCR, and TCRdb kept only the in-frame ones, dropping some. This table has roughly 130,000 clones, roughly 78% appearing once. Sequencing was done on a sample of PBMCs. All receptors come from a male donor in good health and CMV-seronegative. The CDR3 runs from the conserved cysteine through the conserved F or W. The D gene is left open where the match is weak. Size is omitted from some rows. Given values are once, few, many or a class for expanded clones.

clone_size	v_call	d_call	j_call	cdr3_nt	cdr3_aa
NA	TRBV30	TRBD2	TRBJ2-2	TGTGCCTGGAGAAGTAAGCGGGGGGCCAACAACCGGGAGCTGTTTTTT	CAWRSKRGANNRELFF
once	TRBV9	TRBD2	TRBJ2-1	TGTGCCAGCAGCGTAGATAGCGGGGGAAGCTCCTACAATGAGCAGTTCTTC	CASSVDSGGSSYNEQFF
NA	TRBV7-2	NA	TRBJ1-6	TGTGCCAGCAGTTTAAACCAGGGATATAATTCACCCCTCCACTTT	CASSLNQGYNSPLHF
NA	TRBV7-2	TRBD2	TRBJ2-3	TGTGCCAGCAGCCCCAGGAGATCCGGGACTAGCGGGGATACGCAGTATTTT	CASSPRRSGTSGDTQYF
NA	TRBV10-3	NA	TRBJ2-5	TGTGCCATCAGTGAGACTGTTCAAGAGACCCAGTACTTC	CAISETVQETQYF
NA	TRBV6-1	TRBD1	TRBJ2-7	TGTGCCAGCAGTGAGGGACAGGGGGCGAGGGAGCAGTACTTC	CASSEGQGAREQYF
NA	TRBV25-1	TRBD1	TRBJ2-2	TGTGCCAGCAGTGAGGACAGGGGGTCATCTAACACCGGGGAGCTGTTTTTT	CASSEDRGSSNTGELFF
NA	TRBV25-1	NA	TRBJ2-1	TGTGCCAGCAAAACGAATGGTTGGGGGCAGGGGAATGAGCAGTTCTTC	CASKTNGWGQGNEQFF
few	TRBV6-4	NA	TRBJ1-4	TGTGCCAGCAGCCCCAATGTGCCGCGGCCTAATGAAAAACTGTTTTTT	CASSPNVPRPNEKLFF
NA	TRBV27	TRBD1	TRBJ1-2	TGTGCCAGCAGCAGGGACAGTTTACTAGGCTACACCTTC	CASSRDSLLGYTF
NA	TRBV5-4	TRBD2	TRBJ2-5	TGTGCCGGACGATTAGCGGGAGCGGTTGAGCAGTACTTC	CAGRLAGAVEQYF
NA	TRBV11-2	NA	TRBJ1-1	TGTGCCAGCAGCTTGCGACCAGGGATTGGCACTGAAGCTTTCTTT	CASSLRPGIGTEAFF
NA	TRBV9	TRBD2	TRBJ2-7	TGTGCCAGCAGCGTAGGGGAGGGCTTCTCCTACGAGCAGTACTTC	CASSVGEGFSYEQYF
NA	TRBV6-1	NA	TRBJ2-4	TGTGCCAGCAGTGAAGCAGATTGGGGGCCCAAAAACAGTCAGTACTTC	CASSEADWGPKNSQYF
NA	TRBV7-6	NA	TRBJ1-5	TGTGCCAGCAGCTTACGCGAGGGCAATCAGCCCCAGCATTTT	CASSLREGNQPQHF
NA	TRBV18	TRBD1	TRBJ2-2	TGTGCCAGCTCACAAGACAGGGGGCGACTCGGGGAGCTGTTTTTT	CASSQDRGRLGELFF
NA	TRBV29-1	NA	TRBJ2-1	TGCAGCGTTGGGCCTAGCGAGTCGCGTGAGCAGTTCTTC	CSVGPSESREQFF
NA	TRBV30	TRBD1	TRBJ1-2	TGTGCCTGGAGTAACGACAGGGGTGGCTACACCTTC	CAWSNDRGGYTF